This TCR beta chain was sequenced for a study of identical twins. General study points: Insertions were reduced in abundant cord blood beta clonotypes but not in memory repertoires. Conclusions rested on cross-sectional statistics rather than following the same donors.

A universal primer site was incorporated via template switching, and the cDNA contained unique molecular identifiers. One entry per CDR3 protein, called by TCRdb with MiXCR from the 5' RACE reads. Of approximately 300,000 distinct CDR3 sequences detected, nearly 9.5% appear once; the ten largest clones hold about 7.1%. Turning to this clonotype: Its antigen is undetermined.

CDR3 length: 16 residues. V lost 0 bases, J lost 1 base, and 2 bases stayed unmatched. Germline values: CDR1 SEHNR, CDR2 FQNEAQ (reference sequence). These data are also associated with another study on yellow fever vaccine responses in identical twins. That report adds: In identical twins, vaccine T cell responses appeared partly shared and partly individual.

The source is a woman between 18 and 30 years old in good health. The sample comprised CD8+ T cells sorted from blood. The chain recombines TRBV7-9 with TRBJ2-2, with 7 nucleotides matching TRBD1. The CDR3 protein is CASSLARTGNTGELFF. The CDR3 DNA follows: TGTGCCAGCAGCTTAGCCAGGACAGGGAACACCGGGGAGCTGTTTTTT.